This T cell receptor beta chain was captured in a study of human T cells and chemical hapten exposure. Across the study: Diphenylcyclopropenone, dosed weekly to the scalp, was given to patients throughout the roughly 23-week study.

The library tagged individual cDNA molecules with unique molecular identifiers. Original processing notes: Sample TCR totals centred on a median of around 96,000, ranging about 20,000 to 700,000. TCRdb recomputed calls from the RACE reads with MiXCR, one row per CDR3 protein. These V and J calls derive from TCRdb rather than the authors' analysis. The data hold more than 150,000 distinct CDR3 sequences, with around 30% observed a single time. Time point noted: pre-sensitization, week 0. Described treatment: therapeutic diphenylcyclopropenone sensitization with weekly scalp DPC. Alopecia patients between 18 and 70 years old and suitable for DPC were used as donors. Source: whole blood, taken in connection with sensitization to the hapten diphenylcyclopropenone (DPC). This TCR derives from a woman in her thirties with alopecia areata. Some clones in this sample may be carry-over from other donors' samples.

The CDR3 DNA is TGTGCCAGCAGCCAAGGAACGGGGAGGCAGTATTTT. Amino acid sequence: CASSQGTGRQYF. The chain carries TRBV4-2 and TRBJ2-3; D possibly corresponds to TRBD2 (5 bases). Germline V gene data show CDR1 as LGHNA and CDR2 as YNFKEQ. The CDR3 totals 12 residues. V lost 1 base to trimming and J lost 11 bases, with 10 bases between them.